This TCR beta chain was retrieved from a study of shared clonotypes between healthy human individuals. The table came from immunoSEQ multiplex PCR; TCRdb's copy has only in-frame clones and leaves some out. The data hold about 1 million clones, with about 75% observed a single time. CDR1 and CDR2 from the germline V gene are LNHDA and SQIVND (reference sequence). The CDR3 contains 13 residues. V shed 5 bases and J shed 6 bases, with 8 bases lying between them. This clonotype originated in a young man in good health. The chain is built from TRBV19 and TRBJ1-6; D is possibly TRBD1 (5 bases). Sequencing input: memory CD4+ T cells sorted from blood. Indicated subset: CD45RA-negative fraction. This chain's CDR3 is CASSSDSNSPLHF. In nucleotides, the CDR3 is TGTGCCAGTAGTTCCGACAGTAATTCACCCCTCCACTTT. Combining the CDR3 with reference TRBV19 and TRBJ1-6 gives the whole variable domain DGGITQSPKYLFRKEGQNVTLSCEQNLNHDAMYWYRQDPGQGLRLIYYSQIVNDFQKGDIAEGYSVSREKKESFPLTVTSAQKNPTAFYLCASSSDSNSPLHFGNGTRLTVT.